Following are 21 T cell receptor beta chains from one sample sequenced in a study of shared clonotypes between healthy human individuals. Sequenced by immunoSEQ multiplex PCR; TCRdb stores in-frame clones only, minus some. The data show hundreds of thousands of clones, 90% to 97% seen once. Specimen: naive CD4+ T cells sorted from blood. Subset reported: CD45RA+ positively selected. The receptors derive from a woman aged 30 to 39 in good health.

The chain uses TRBV30 and TRBJ1-6; the D gene is possibly TRBD1 (5 bases). The germline V gene has CDR1 GTSNPN and CDR2 SVGIG (reference sequence). V gave up 0 bases and J gave up 5 bases, with 17 bases separating them. The CDR3 length is 17 residues. CDR3 in amino acids: CAWSVRGTRWNNSPLHF. The CDR3 nucleotides are TGTGCCTGGAGTGTAAGGGGCACAAGGTGGAATAATTCACCCCTCCACTTT.

V is TRBV27 and J is TRBJ2-2; tentatively, D is TRBD1 (10 bases). Germline-derived CDR1 and CDR2 are MNHEY and SMNVEV (reference sequence). V lost 5 bases and J 4 bases, leaving 32 bases between the germline ends. The CDR3 loop spans 21 amino acids. This CDR3 reads CASSPTGGEYSGRVSTGELFF. CDR3 coding DNA: TGTGCCAGCAGTCCGACAGGGGGCGAATATAGCGGGAGAGTGAGCACCGGGGAGCTGTTTTTT.

This chain uses TRBV14 with TRBJ2-7; TRBD2 agrees at 11 bases. The CDR3 covers 13 residues. CDR1 SGHDN and CDR2 FVKESK come from the germline V gene. V dropped 5 bases and J dropped 6; count of bases not matched to a gene: 3. The CDR3 loop is CASSSGLAAEQYF. The CDR3 coding sequence is TGTGCCAGCAGCTCGGGACTAGCGGCCGAGCAGTACTTC.

The chain is built from TRBV28 and TRBJ2-3; weak D call: TRBD2 (5 bases). This CDR3 comprises 13 residues. V was trimmed by 3 bases and J by 4 bases, leaving 8 bases between them. Germline V CDR1 and CDR2: MDHEN, SYDVKM. The CDR3 loop is CASSFPGADTQYF. In DNA, the CDR3 is TGTGCCAGCAGTTTTCCCGGGGCAGATACGCAGTATTTT.

The V and J genes are TRBV18 and TRBJ2-1, with 9 bases matching TRBD2. In germline, CDR1 is KGHSH, CDR2 LQKENI. After removal of 3 bases from V and 4 bases from J, the junction contained 10 bases not matched to a gene. The CDR3 totals 17 residues. This CDR3 is CASSPMTSGVKYNEQFF. The DNA of the CDR3 is TGTGCCAGCTCACCTATGACTAGCGGAGTGAAGTACAATGAGCAGTTCTTC.

This clone was recorded only once. The chain joins TRBV6-5 to TRBJ1-3; no clear D gene. Germline V gives CDR1 MNHEY, CDR2 SVGAGI. CDR3 length: 14 residues. Trimming took 6 bases from V and 0 from J, leaving 9 bases between them. CDR3 residues: CASSGDYSGNTIYF. CDR3 nucleotides: TGTGCCAGCAGCGGCGATTACTCTGGAAACACCATATATTTT.

Remarks on this clone: This CDR3 is also generated by other DNA sequences in the sample. The genes are TRBV6-5 and TRBJ1-5; 7 bases line up with TRBD1. This CDR3 contains 14 residues. Trimming cost V 5 bases and J 2 bases; bases outside gene matches: 3. Germline V lookup: CDR1 MNHEY, CDR2 SVGAGI. As DNA, the CDR3 is TGTGCCAGCAGTCGTACAGGGGGCAATCAGCCCCAGCATTTT. This translates into CASSRTGGNQPQHF.

The chain carries TRBV28 and TRBJ1-4, with a possible D match to TRBD1 (5 bases). The CDR3 contains 15 residues. V gave up 3 bases and J gave up 7 bases, with 15 bases separating them. The germline gives CDR1 MDHEN, CDR2 SYDVKM. CDR3 in amino acids: CASSFVGRDPEKLFF. For the CDR3, the DNA is TGTGCCAGCAGTTTTGTAGGACGGGACCCTGAAAAACTGTTTTTT.

V is TRBV28 and J is TRBJ1-2; D gene ambiguous. The ends were cut back, 7 bases at V and 8 bases at J, with 11 bases in the middle. This CDR3 spans 11 amino acids. Per germline, CDR1 MDHEN and CDR2 SYDVKM. The CDR3 coding sequence is TGTGCCAGCAAGAGGCCCCAAGGCTACACCTTC. Translation: CASKRPQGYTF.

For this clone: Other nucleotide sequences in the sample specify the same CDR3. V is TRBV2 and J is TRBJ2-7; TRBD1 matches at 7 bases. The CDR3 contains 13 residues. Looked up from germline, CDR1 is SNHLY and CDR2 is FYNNEI. V lost 4 bases and J lost 4; bases outside the gene matches: 4. The CDR3 nucleotides are TGTGCCAGCAGTGGACAGGGCCCATACGAGCAGTACTTC. It yields the protein CASSGQGPYEQYF.

V is TRBV2 and J is TRBJ2-5; TRBD2 aligns across 9 bases. Losses at the gene ends were 7 bases for V and 13 bases for J; bases not matched to a gene: 13. Germline CDR1 reads SNHLY; CDR2 reads FYNNEI. CDR3 length equals 13 residues. DNA of the CDR3: TGTGCCAGCATCGCATCCGGGACTAGCAGGTGGTACTTC. As protein: CASIASGTSRWYF.

The rearrangement links TRBV10-1 to TRBJ2-5; TRBD2 matches at 12 bases. Germline loops: CDR1 WNHNN, CDR2 SYGVQD (reference sequence). Unmatched junction bases numbered 6, after V lost 5 bases and J lost 11 bases. The CDR3 contains 13 residues. CDR3 sequence (DNA): TGCGCCAGCAGTAATCTAGCGGGGGGGGAGCAGTACTTC. The encoded protein is CASSNLAGGEQYF.

J is TRBJ2-2 and V is TRBV6-5; D is unclear. Trimming left V 0 bases short and J 3 bases short, with 11 bases between. The length of the CDR3 is 16 residues. The V gene's germline CDR1 is MNHEY and CDR2 SVGAGI. The CDR3 DNA reads TGTGCCAGCAGTTACTCCCCAGTAGTGGACACCGGGGAGCTGTTTTTT. Amino acid sequence: CASSYSPVVDTGELFF.

The chain uses TRBV18 and TRBJ2-3; D is undetermined. Between the trimmed V and J ends, which lost 0 bases and 0 bases, there was a span of 4 bases. The CDR3 totals 14 residues. Germline V gives CDR1 KGHSH, CDR2 LQKENI. The chain's CDR3 is CASSPPTSTDTQYF. The CDR3 nucleotides are TGTGCCAGCTCACCACCTACTAGCACAGATACGCAGTATTTT.

The chain joins TRBV6-6 to TRBJ1-1; D gene ambiguous. Germline CDR1 reads MNHNY; CDR2 reads SVGAGI (reference sequence). V was cut by 2 bases and J by 3 bases, with 7 bases left in between. This CDR3 contains 13 residues. The CDR3 sequence: CASSYAEYTEAFF. In nucleotides, the CDR3 is TGTGCCAGCAGTTACGCCGAGTACACTGAAGCTTTCTTT.

This sequence joins TRBV2 and TRBJ2-2; 10 bases agree with TRBD2. The CDR3 is made up of 15 amino acids. V gave up 4 bases and J gave up 1 base; unmatched junction bases: 0. Germline-derived CDR1 and CDR2 are SNHLY and FYNNEI. The CDR3 protein is CASSASGRNTGELFF. The CDR3 region has the DNA TGTGCCAGCAGTGCTAGCGGGAGGAACACCGGGGAGCTGTTTTTT.

The gene calls are TRBV30 and TRBJ2-5; TRBD1 matches 7 bases. The CDR3 length is 13 residues. Trimming took 2 bases from V and 6 from J; bases not matched to a gene: 6. Germline lookup yields CDR1 GTSNPN and CDR2 SVGIG (reference sequence). The CDR3 bases are TGTGCCTGGAGTACGACAGGGCTACAGACCCAGTACTTC. Translation: CAWSTTGLQTQYF.

In this sample, this clone turned up once. This rearrangement joins TRBV11-2 to TRBJ2-1; the D call may be TRBD1 or TRBD2 (7 bases each). The germline V gene encodes CDR1 SGHAT and CDR2 FQNNGV. There are 19 residues in the CDR3. Trimming stripped 3 bases from V and 6 bases from J, with 27 bases between. Written as DNA, the CDR3 is TGTGCCAGCAGCTTTGGTTTAGGCGGGAGTGGAGGGGGCAGCAATGAGCAGTTCTTC. Its protein is CASSFGLGGSGGGSNEQFF. Full variable domain (rest looked up from reference TRBV11-2 and TRBJ2-1): EAGVAQSPRYKIIEKRQSVAFWCNPISGHATLYWYQQILGQGPKLLIQFQNNGVVDDSQLPKDRFSAERLKGVDSTLKIQPAKLEDSAVYLCASSFGLGGSGGGSNEQFFGPGTRLTVL.

The CDR3, as DNA: TGTGCCATCAGTGTCTCGGGAGTCGGCTCCTACGAGCAGTACTTC. Translating gives CAISVSGVGSYEQYF. The J gene is TRBJ2-7, the V gene TRBV10-3; D is possibly TRBD2 (6 bases). V was clipped by 4 bases and J by 0 bases, with 13 bases between them. The CDR3 totals 15 residues. The germline V gene encodes CDR1 ENHRY and CDR2 SYGVKD.

This chain uses TRBV27 with TRBJ2-7; 8 bases align to TRBD2. CDR1 is MNHEY, CDR2 SMNVEV, per germline (reference sequence). The trim removed 6 bases at V and 7 bases at J, leaving 11 bases unmatched. CDR3 length: 14 amino acids. The CDR3 is CASRRPGLAREQYF. The DNA of the CDR3 is TGTGCCAGCAGGAGGCCCGGACTAGCTCGAGAGCAGTACTTC.

The CDR3 is CASSDGQGGYNSPLHF. The CDR3 DNA reads as TGTGCCAGCAGTGACGGACAGGGCGGCTATAATTCACCCCTCCACTTT. The chain has TRBV28 and TRBJ1-6; 8 nucleotides line up with TRBD1. V was clipped by 5 bases and J by 3 bases; unmatched bases: 6. Germline CDR1 is MDHEN and CDR2 is SYDVKM. The CDR3 has 16 residues.